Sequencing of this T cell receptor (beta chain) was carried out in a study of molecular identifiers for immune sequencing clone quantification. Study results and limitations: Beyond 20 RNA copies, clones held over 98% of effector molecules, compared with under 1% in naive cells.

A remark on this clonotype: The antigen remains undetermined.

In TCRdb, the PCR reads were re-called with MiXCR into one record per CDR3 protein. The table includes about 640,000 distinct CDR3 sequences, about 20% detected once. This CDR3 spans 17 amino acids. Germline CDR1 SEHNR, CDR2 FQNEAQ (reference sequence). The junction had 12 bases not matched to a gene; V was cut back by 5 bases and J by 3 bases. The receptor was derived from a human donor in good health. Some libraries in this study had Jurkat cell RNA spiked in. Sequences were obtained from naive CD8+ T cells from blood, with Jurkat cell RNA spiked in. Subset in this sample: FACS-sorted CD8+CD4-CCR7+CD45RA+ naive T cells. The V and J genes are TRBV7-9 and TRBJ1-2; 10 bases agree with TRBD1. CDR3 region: CASSKQGQGLIDYGYTF. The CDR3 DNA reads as TGTGCCAGCAGCAAACAGGGACAGGGGCTGATAGACTATGGCTACACCTTC.